Below, 29 T cell receptor beta chains from the same sample are listed, as sequenced in a study of human T cells and chemical hapten exposure. TCRdb re-called the RACE reads through MiXCR, storing one row per CDR3 protein. Seen here are approximately 97,000 distinct CDR3 sequences, 25% to 35% observed once, and the top ten hold around a tenth. Specified time point: patch test 3, about 24 weeks after DPC sensitization. This sample's treatment: therapeutic diphenylcyclopropenone sensitization with weekly scalp DPC. The sample was whole blood, taken in connection with sensitization to the hapten diphenylcyclopropenone (DPC). The receptors shown here come from a man aged 35-49 years with alopecia areata. Some clones in this sample may be carry-over from other donors' samples.

This rearrangement joins TRBV20-1 to TRBJ2-3, with 7 nucleotides matching TRBD2. Per the germline V gene, CDR1 is DFQATT and CDR2 is SNEGSKA (reference sequence). V lost 3 bases to trimming and J lost 2 bases; unmatched junction nucleotides: 14. This CDR3 is built from 17 residues. The CDR3 sequence: CSASFLRAGPSTDTQYF. The CDR3 region has the DNA TGCAGTGCTAGTTTCCTTCGAGCGGGGCCCTCCACAGATACGCAGTATTTT.

This clonotype was counted between two and nine times. The chain links TRBV7-6 to TRBJ1-5, with 11 bases aligning to TRBD1. Looked up from germline, CDR1 is SGHVS and CDR2 is FNYEAQ. This CDR3 is 14 amino acids long. J lost 8 bases, V lost 4 bases, and 4 bases had no gene match. The CDR3 here is CASSSGQGAEPQHF. The CDR3 DNA reads TGTGCCAGCAGCTCCGGACAGGGGGCAGAGCCCCAGCATTTT.

The rearrangement links TRBV27 to TRBJ2-3; no firm D call. Trimming took 6 bases from V and 6 from J, leaving 16 bases between them. The CDR3 sequence is 14 residues long. Germline-derived CDR1 and CDR2 are MNHEY and SMNVEV (reference sequence). CDR3 region: CASSPAVHMDTQYF. In DNA, the CDR3 is TGTGCCAGCAGCCCGGCGGTGCACATGGATACGCAGTATTTT.

A few counts support this clonotype. This sequence joins TRBV4-2 and TRBJ2-3; 7 bases map to TRBD1. In germline, CDR1 is LGHNA, CDR2 YNFKEQ. The junction had 11 bases not matched to a gene; V was cut back by 4 bases and J by 4 bases. The CDR3 contains 16 residues. The CDR3 nucleotides are TGTGCCAGCAGCCTCGCGACAGGGCCGAGCGCAGATACGCAGTATTTT. It yields the protein CASSLATGPSADTQYF.

The rearrangement uses TRBV11-2 and TRBJ1-1; D is ambiguous. Germline CDR1 is SGHAT and CDR2 is FQNNGV. This CDR3 is built from 12 residues. Trimming took off 4 bases at V and 0 bases at J, with 3 bases between the two ends. This CDR3 reads CASSYMNTEAFF. CDR3 DNA: TGTGCCAGCAGCTACATGAACACTGAAGCTTTCTTT.

The chain uses TRBV6-6 and TRBJ1-1; the D gene is possibly TRBD1 (6 bases). The CDR3 consists of 14 residues. Trimming removed 6 bases from V and 5 bases from J, with 16 bases in between. Per the germline V gene, CDR1 is MNHNY and CDR2 is SVGAGI (reference sequence). The CDR3 sequence: CASRKGSGDTEAFF. The CDR3 DNA sequence: TGTGCCAGCAGGAAGGGTTCAGGGGATACTGAAGCTTTCTTT.

The V call is TRBV6-2 or TRBV6-3, the J call TRBJ2-7, with TRBD2 matching 8 bases. After removal of 5 bases from V and 7 bases from J, the junction contained 13 bases not matched to a gene. CDR3 size: 15 residues. CDR1 is MNHEY, CDR2 SVGEGT, per germline. The DNA for the CDR3 is TGTGCCAGCAGTCTCGATACAGCGGGAGCGAGGGAGCAGTACTTC. Translation gives CASSLDTAGAREQYF.

V gene TRBV6-2 or TRBV6-3 combines with J gene TRBJ1-3; no clear D. V was pared by 6 bases and J by 0 bases, with 12 bases between. This CDR3 is 15 amino acids long. Germline values: CDR1 MNHEY, CDR2 SVGEGT. CDR3 residues: CASRLDISSGNTIYF. The DNA for the CDR3 is TGTGCCAGCAGACTCGACATCAGCTCTGGAAACACCATATATTTT.

The table lists this clonotype with a few counts. The chain employs TRBV7-2 and TRBJ1-1; D may be TRBD1 (6 bases). This CDR3 is 14 amino acids long. Looked up from germline, CDR1 is SGHTA and CDR2 is FQGNSA. Trimming took 5 bases from V and 3 from J, leaving 13 bases between them. This CDR3 is CASSLLTGYTEAFF. The CDR3 DNA sequence: TGTGCCAGCAGCCTTCTTACAGGGTACACTGAAGCTTTCTTT.

This chain uses TRBV20-1 with TRBJ1-1, with TRBD1 matching over 8 bases. The V segment lost 5 bases and the J segment 6 bases; nucleotides outside the gene matches: 8. The germline CDR1 and CDR2 sequences are DFQATT and SNEGSKA (reference sequence). CDR3 size: 13 residues. DNA for the CDR3: TGCAGTGCTCGCGGACAGGGAAAGGCTGAAGCTTTCTTT. Its translation is CSARGQGKAEAFF.

This rearrangement joins TRBV28 to TRBJ1-3; D is unclear. With 6 bases removed from V and 0 bases from J, the gap between germline ends came to 9 bases. The CDR3 spans 14 residues. Germline V gene data show CDR1 as MDHEN and CDR2 as SYDVKM. CDR3 DNA: TGTGCCAGCAGAGGCGGTGGCTCTGGAAACACCATATATTTT. Protein: CASRGGGSGNTIYF.

The chain combines TRBV15 with TRBJ1-2; 7 positions agree with TRBD1. J was trimmed by 2 bases and V by 5 bases; bases with no gene match: 8. Germline lookup yields CDR1 LNHNV and CDR2 YYDKDF (reference sequence). The CDR3 consists of 15 residues. CDR3 DNA: TGTGCCACCAGCCGGACAGGTGATAGGAACTATGGCTACACCTTC. Translated, it gives CATSRTGDRNYGYTF.

The chain combines TRBV7-2 with TRBJ2-7, with a possible D match to TRBD2 (5 bases). Germline CDR1 and CDR2: SGHTA and FQGNSA. V gave up 4 bases and J gave up 6 bases, with 10 bases separating them. CDR3 length: 12 residues. CDR3 nucleotides: TGTGCCAGCAGCTCCACTAGTTTCGAGCAGTACTTC. Protein sequence: CASSSTSFEQYF.

The rearrangement links TRBV30 to TRBJ1-1; the D gene is possibly TRBD1 (5 bases). This CDR3 spans 16 amino acids. The ends were cut back, 3 bases at V and 6 bases at J, with 23 bases in the middle. CDR1 and CDR2 from the germline V gene are GTSNPN and SVGIG (reference sequence). CDR3 sequence: CAWSRVSSQGFAEAFF. The DNA for the CDR3 is TGTGCCTGGAGCCGAGTCTCCTCTCAGGGTTTCGCTGAAGCTTTCTTT.

The rearrangement joins TRBV30 to TRBJ2-7, with D possibly TRBD1 on 6 matching bases. Germline CDR1 GTSNPN, CDR2 SVGIG (reference sequence). This CDR3 is 13 amino acids long. Between the trimmed V and J ends, which lost 3 bases and 2 bases, there was a span of 11 bases. The CDR3 sequence is CAWRATGTYEQYF. The CDR3, as DNA: TGTGCCTGGAGAGCGACAGGAACCTACGAGCAGTACTTC.

CDR3 region: CASRDPTRDGYTF. In nucleotides, the CDR3 is TGTGCCAGCAGAGACCCCACGAGGGATGGCTACACCTTC. This chain uses TRBV11-2 with TRBJ1-2; D not resolved. The CDR3 spans 13 residues. The germline V gene has CDR1 SGHAT and CDR2 FQNNGV. Trimming took 6 bases from V and 6 from J, leaving 14 bases between them.

The CDR3 spells CASSHYSNQPQHF. CDR3 nucleotides: TGTGCCAGCAGTCACTATAGCAATCAGCCCCAGCATTTT. This sequence joins TRBV12-3 or TRBV12-4 and TRBJ1-5; D not resolved. V shed 5 bases and J shed 0 bases, with 5 bases lying between them. The CDR3 length is 13 residues.

Comment on this clonotype: Given the absence of the conserved phenylalanine or tryptophan at the CDR3 end, a read error is likely. This chain uses TRBV24-1 with TRBJ2-2; D unresolved. This CDR3 comprises 14 residues. Trimming cost V 0 bases and J 5 bases, with 6 bases left between them. Germline assignment: CDR1 KGHDR and CDR2 SFDVKD. The CDR3 nucleotides read TGTGCCACCAGTGATTTGGGCGCGACCGGGGAGCTGTTTTTG. Translation gives CATSDLGATGELFL.

This clonotype turned up a few times. V is TRBV18 and J is TRBJ1-5; D not resolved. V was trimmed by 1 base and J by 6 bases, leaving 13 bases between them. Germline V gene sequence: CDR1 KGHSH, CDR2 LQKENI. This CDR3 has 15 amino acids. The DNA for the CDR3 is TGTGCCAGCTCACCACAGTCGGGAAGTGGTCAGCCCCAGCATTTT. This codes for CASSPQSGSGQPQHF.

This chain uses TRBV18 with TRBJ2-6; D gene uncertain. This CDR3 is 15 amino acids long. Trimming removed 1 base at V and 1 base at J, with 5 bases between. The germline V gene has CDR1 KGHSH and CDR2 LQKENI. Written as DNA, the CDR3 is TGTGCCAGCTCACCACAGAAATCTGGGGCCAACGTCCTGACTTTC. Translation: CASSPQKSGANVLTF. The full variable domain, with the rest looked up from reference TRBV18 and TRBJ2-6, is NAGVMQNPRHLVRRRGQEARLRCSPMKGHSHVYWYRQLPEEGLKFMVYLQKENIIDESGMPKERFSAEFPKEGPSILRIQQVVRGDSAAYFCASSPQKSGANVLTFGAGSRLTVL.

This chain links TRBV5-5 with TRBJ1-1; D unresolved. This CDR3 contains 14 residues. V lost 4 bases and J lost 0, with 10 bases in between. Per germline, CDR1 SGHKS and CDR2 YYEKEE (reference sequence). Here the CDR3 reads CASSRARMNTEAFF. CDR3 in DNA: TGTGCCAGCAGCCGCGCGCGAATGAACACTGAAGCTTTCTTT. Variable domain in full (rest from reference TRBV5-5 and TRBJ1-1): DAGVTQSPTHLIKTRGQQVTLRCSPISGHKSVSWYQQVLGQGPQFIFQYYEKEERGRGNFPDRFSARQFPNYSSELNVNALLLGDSALYLCASSRARMNTEAFFGQGTRLTVV.

The CDR3 nucleotides are TGTGCCAGCACTATGGGACAGAATAGCAATCAGCCCCAGCATTTT. This codes for CASTMGQNSNQPQHF. This rearrangement joins TRBV6-6 to TRBJ1-5, with 7 bases aligning to TRBD1. The J segment lost 0 bases and the V segment lost 7 bases, leaving 6 bases of the junction unmatched. The germline gives CDR1 MNHNY, CDR2 SVGAGI (reference sequence). CDR3 length: 15 residues.

The genes are TRBV14 and TRBJ1-1, with D tentatively TRBD1 (5 bases). CDR1 is SGHDN, CDR2 FVKESK, per germline. Trimming left V 0 bases short and J 5 bases short, with 10 bases between. This CDR3 region has 14 residues. CDR3 DNA: TGTGCCAGCAGCCAAGAAGGGGTGTGGACTGAAGCTTTCTTT. Translating gives CASSQEGVWTEAFF.

V usage is TRBV11-2 and J usage is TRBJ2-5; D tentatively reads TRBD1 or TRBD2 (7 bases each). Germline assignment: CDR1 SGHAT and CDR2 FQNNGV. Trimming pared 3 bases from V and 9 bases from J, leaving 14 bases between. This CDR3 is built from 13 residues. The CDR3 protein is CASSFTGEGAQYF. Here the CDR3 DNA reads TGTGCCAGCAGCTTCACAGGGGAGGGAGCCCAGTACTTC. Full variable domain (remainder filled in from reference TRBV11-2 and TRBJ2-5): EAGVAQSPRYKIIEKRQSVAFWCNPISGHATLYWYQQILGQGPKLLIQFQNNGVVDDSQLPKDRFSAERLKGVDSTLKIQPAKLEDSAVYLCASSFTGEGAQYFGPGTRLLVL.

This clonotype was detected once. The chain joins TRBV29-1 to TRBJ1-2, with 12 bases fitting TRBD1. The V gene's germline CDR1 is SQVTM and CDR2 ANQGSEA. Unmatched junction bases numbered 4, after V lost 4 bases and J lost 4 bases. The CDR3 contains 14 residues. Here the CDR3 DNA reads TGCAGCGTTGGGGGGACAGGGGGCAGCTATGGCTACACCTTC. It specifies CSVGGTGGSYGYTF.

The V and J genes are TRBV12-3 or TRBV12-4 and TRBJ2-1; TRBD2 matches at 8 bases. The trim removed 3 bases at V and 7 bases at J, leaving 11 bases unmatched. The CDR3 runs 16 residues. DNA for the CDR3: TGTGCCAGCAGTTTGAGTCCGGCGGGCGGGAGGAATGAGCAGTTCTTC. This encodes CASSLSPAGGRNEQFF.

This chain connects TRBV10-3 to TRBJ2-1; TRBD1 might be the D (6 bases). The CDR3 covers 12 residues. The germline V gene encodes CDR1 ENHRY and CDR2 SYGVKD. The V end lost 6 bases, the J end lost 11 bases, and 14 bases lay between the germline ends. The CDR3 DNA sequence: TGTGCCATCAGCCCAGGACAGCCTAAGCAGTTCTTC. Protein product: CAISPGQPKQFF.

This clonotype was seen a handful of times. The J gene is TRBJ2-3, the V gene TRBV7-9, with TRBD2 identical over 8 bases. The germline V gene encodes CDR1 SEHNR and CDR2 FQNEAQ (reference sequence). The V gene end was trimmed by 5 bases and the J gene end by 1 base; junction bases not matched to a gene: 2. This CDR3 has 14 amino acids. CDR3 sequence (DNA): TGTGCCAGCAGCAGTAGCGGGGGCACAGATACGCAGTATTTT. As protein: CASSSSGGTDTQYF.

This chain links TRBV12-3 or TRBV12-4 with TRBJ2-3, with D possibly matching TRBD2 (5 bases). This CDR3 has 15 amino acids. V was cut by 5 bases and J by 1 base, with 13 bases left in between. Written as DNA, the CDR3 is TGTGCCAGCAGTCCAATACTAGTGGGCACAGATACGCAGTATTTT. Translating it yields CASSPILVGTDTQYF.